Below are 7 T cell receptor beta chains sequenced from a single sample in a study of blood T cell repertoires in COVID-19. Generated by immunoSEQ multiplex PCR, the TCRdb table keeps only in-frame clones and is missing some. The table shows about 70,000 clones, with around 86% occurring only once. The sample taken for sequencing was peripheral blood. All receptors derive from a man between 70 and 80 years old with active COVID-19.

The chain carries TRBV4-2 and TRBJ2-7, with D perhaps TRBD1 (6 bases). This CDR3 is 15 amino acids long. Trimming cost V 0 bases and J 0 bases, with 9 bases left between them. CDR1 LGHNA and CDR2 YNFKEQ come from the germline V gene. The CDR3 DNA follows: TGTGCCAGCAGCCAAGAAGGACAGATCTCCTACGAGCAGTACTTC. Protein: CASSQEGQISYEQYF.

The CDR3 DNA is TGTGCCAGCAGTTACTCGACAGGGGTATACAATGAGCAGTTCTTC. Translated: CASSYSTGVYNEQFF. The chain has TRBV6-2 or TRBV6-3 and TRBJ2-1; 8 nucleotides agree with TRBD1. CDR1 is MNHEY and CDR2 is SVGEGT in the germline V gene. This CDR3 contains 15 residues. V shed 0 bases and J 4 bases; nucleotides not matched to a gene: 2.

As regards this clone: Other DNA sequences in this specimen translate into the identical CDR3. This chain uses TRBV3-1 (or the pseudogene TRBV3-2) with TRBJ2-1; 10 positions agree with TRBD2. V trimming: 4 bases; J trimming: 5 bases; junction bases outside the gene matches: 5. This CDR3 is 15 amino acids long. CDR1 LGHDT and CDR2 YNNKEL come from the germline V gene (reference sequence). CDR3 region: CASSPPSGGHNEQFF. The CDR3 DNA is TGTGCCAGCAGCCCACCTAGCGGGGGACACAATGAGCAGTTCTTC.

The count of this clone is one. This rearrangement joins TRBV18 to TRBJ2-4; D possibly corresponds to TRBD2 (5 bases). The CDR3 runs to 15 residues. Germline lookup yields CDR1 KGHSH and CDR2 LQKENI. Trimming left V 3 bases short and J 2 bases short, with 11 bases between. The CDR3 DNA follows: TGTGCCAGCTCACCCCCGGGGTCAACCAAAAACATTCAGTACTTC. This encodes CASSPPGSTKNIQYF.

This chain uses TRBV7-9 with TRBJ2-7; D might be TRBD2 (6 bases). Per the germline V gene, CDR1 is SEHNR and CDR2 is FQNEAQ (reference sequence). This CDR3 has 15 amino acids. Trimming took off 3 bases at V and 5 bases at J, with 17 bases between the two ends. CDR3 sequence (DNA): TGTGCCAGCAGCTTCGGGGGTACAGCGGCCGACGAGCAGTACTTC. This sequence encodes CASSFGGTAADEQYF.

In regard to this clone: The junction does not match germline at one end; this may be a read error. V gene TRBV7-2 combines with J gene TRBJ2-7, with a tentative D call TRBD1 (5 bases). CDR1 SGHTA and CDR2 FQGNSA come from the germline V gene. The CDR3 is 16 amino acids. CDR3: CASSLWAEHGAGPLLF. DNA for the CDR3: TGTGCCAGCAGCTTATGGGCTGAACATGGGGCAGGGCCCCTACTTTTC.

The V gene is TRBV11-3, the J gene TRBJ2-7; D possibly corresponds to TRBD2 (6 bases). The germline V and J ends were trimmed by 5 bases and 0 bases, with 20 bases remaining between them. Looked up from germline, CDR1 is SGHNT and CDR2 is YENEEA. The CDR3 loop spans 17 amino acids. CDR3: CASSPYRGLTSSYEQYF. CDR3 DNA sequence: TGTGCCAGCAGCCCCTACCGGGGACTTACCAGCTCCTACGAGCAGTACTTC.